This TCR beta chain was sequenced in a study of blood T cell repertoires in COVID-19. Overall study: Material from acute and convalescent COVID-19 was sourced from the United States, Italy and Spain. Nucleic acid was either cDNA or gDNA, and it came from T cells, B-cell-depleted T cells, or PBMCs.

CDR1 and CDR2 from the germline V gene are MGHDK and SYGVNS. V was clipped by 3 bases and J by 8 bases; unmatched bases: 1. This CDR3 is built from 14 residues. Original data processing: Nucleated cell number was recorded as an estimate derived from reference gene primer amplification. Profiling relied on immunoSEQ multiplex PCR, and the TCRdb table lists in-frame clones only, not all of them. That table furnishes V, J and clone size, whereas the DNA furnished D and trimming. The sample shows about 200,000 clones, approximately 84% of them seen only once. This clone has a single count. Material for sequencing was peripheral blood. The rearrangement uses TRBV25-1 and TRBJ2-1, with 13 bases identical to TRBD2. The TCR comes from a woman in her 70s with active or convalescent COVID-19. The CDR3 nucleotides read TGTGCCAGCAGTGATGGACTAGCGGGAGATGAGCAGTTCTTC. Translation: CASSDGLAGDEQFF.